These 30 T cell receptor beta chains originate from one sample sequenced in a study of Graves' ophthalmopathy and Graves' hyperthyroidism. Amplified material comprised TCR beta CDR3 regions derived from RNA transcripts. An initial RT-PCR round employing HTBI primers preceded a second-round multiplex PCR. TCRdb fed the multiplex PCR reads into MiXCR, producing one record per CDR3 protein. The table shows 200,000 to 300,000 distinct CDR3 sequences, with about 47% occurring only once. The sequencing input was peripheral blood. Every receptor here comes from an adult man with Graves' ophthalmopathy.

This clonotype came up once. J is TRBJ1-2 and V is TRBV2, with a weak D call TRBD1 (5 bases). The V gene lost 5 bases and the J gene lost 5 bases, with 24 bases spanning the gap. CDR3 length: 17 amino acids. Looked up from germline, CDR1 is SNHLY and CDR2 is FYNNEI. The CDR3 here is CASSQVYRLAGEYGYTF. In DNA, the CDR3 is TGTGCCAGCAGTCAGGTGTACAGGCTAGCCGGTGAATATGGCTACACCTTC.

The J gene is TRBJ1-5, the V gene TRBV28; D not certain. The length of the CDR3 is 13 residues. Germline V CDR1 and CDR2: MDHEN, SYDVKM. V shed 5 bases and J shed 7 bases, with 12 bases lying between them. The CDR3 is CASSPNYGQPQHF. The CDR3 DNA follows: TGTGCCAGCAGTCCGAACTACGGGCAGCCCCAGCATTTT.

The V and J genes are TRBV9 and TRBJ1-2; 9 nucleotides line up with TRBD1. This CDR3 contains 15 residues. The germline gives CDR1 SGDLS, CDR2 YYNGEE. V was pared by 3 bases and J by 1 base, with 4 bases of the junction left unmatched. The CDR3 here is CASSAGTGYNYGYTF. For the CDR3, the DNA is TGTGCCAGCAGCGCCGGGACAGGGTATAACTATGGCTACACCTTC.

The chain combines TRBV6-2 or TRBV6-3 with TRBJ1-5; D call uncertain. The CDR3 is 13 residues long. Germline assignment: CDR1 MNHEY and CDR2 SVGEGT. V lost 2 bases to trimming and J lost 1 base, with 3 bases between them. The CDR3 protein is CASSYESNQPQHF. The CDR3 DNA reads as TGTGCCAGCAGTTACGAGAGCAATCAGCCCCAGCATTTT.

The chain links TRBV19 to TRBJ1-2; no clear D gene. The CDR3 length is 13 residues. The germline V gene has CDR1 LNHDA and CDR2 SQIVND (reference sequence). Between the trimmed V and J ends, which lost 6 bases and 2 bases, there was a span of 10 bases. As DNA, the CDR3 is TGTGCCAGTAGGGAAGGGAGAAACTATGGCTACACCTTC. Encoded protein: CASREGRNYGYTF.

The V call is TRBV11-2, the J call TRBJ2-7, with 8 bases lining up with TRBD1. The germline CDR1 and CDR2 sequences are SGHAT and FQNNGV. This CDR3 is built from 15 residues. Trimming took 5 bases from V and 2 from J; bases not matched to a gene: 8. The DNA of the CDR3 is TGTGCCAGCAGCCCAACCGGGACAGGCACCTACGAGCAGTACTTC. Its protein product is CASSPTGTGTYEQYF.

CDR3 bases: TGTGCCAGCAGCGTAGGGGACAGGTTCGGATGGCTCGTCTCCGAGCAGTACTTC. This codes for CASSVGDRFGWLVSEQYF. The rearrangement uses TRBV9 and TRBJ2-7; the match to TRBD1 covers 8 bases. Looked up from germline, CDR1 is SGDLS and CDR2 is YYNGEE. The CDR3 extends over 18 amino acids. The V gene end was trimmed by 0 bases and the J gene end by 6 bases; junction bases not matched to a gene: 17.

V and J are TRBV9 and TRBJ2-5; D gene ambiguous. The J call is in doubt because the DNA end fits TRBJ2-1 better. Per germline, CDR1 SGDLS and CDR2 YYNGEE. This CDR3 region has 15 residues. The chain's CDR3 is CASSPRDRDYNEQFF. The CDR3 coding sequence is TGTGCCAGCAGCCCACGAGACCGAGACTACAATGAGCAGTTCTTC.

The genes are TRBV4-2 and TRBJ1-1; TRBD1 agrees at 10 bases. Germline V gives CDR1 LGHNA, CDR2 YNFKEQ. This CDR3 spans 16 amino acids. The V gene end was trimmed by 1 base and the J gene end by 3 bases; junction bases not matched to a gene: 5. The CDR3 sequence is CASSQGDRGGDTEAFF. CDR3 DNA sequence: TGTGCCAGCAGCCAAGGGGACAGGGGAGGAGACACTGAAGCTTTCTTT.

This clonotype came up a few times. This chain links TRBV29-1 with TRBJ2-2; D gene uncertain. Trimming removed 0 bases at V and 6 bases at J, with 8 bases between. Germline V CDR1 and CDR2: SQVTM, ANQGSEA. The CDR3 covers 13 residues. Here the CDR3 reads CSVEDSRAGELFF. In nucleotides, the CDR3 is TGCAGCGTTGAAGATTCACGAGCCGGGGAGCTGTTTTTT.

This clonotype has more than one count but fewer than ten. The V and J genes are TRBV28 and TRBJ1-2, with D possibly TRBD1 on 6 matching bases. Germline-derived CDR1 and CDR2 are MDHEN and SYDVKM. The CDR3 has 12 amino acids. V gave up 5 bases and J gave up 8 bases, with 12 bases separating them. The CDR3 loop reads CASSAGVRGYTF. The CDR3 DNA reads as TGTGCCAGCAGTGCAGGGGTGAGAGGCTACACCTTC.

The chain employs TRBV7-9 and TRBJ1-4; a possible D gene is TRBD1 (6 bases). V lost 5 bases and J lost 7, with 14 bases in between. The CDR3 covers 14 residues. CDR1 SEHNR and CDR2 FQNEAQ come from the germline V gene (reference sequence). The CDR3 coding sequence is TGTGCCAGCAGCCCTACAGGGTGGGGTGAAAAACTGTTTTTT. This translates into CASSPTGWGEKLFF.

There are many counts of this clonotype. This rearrangement joins TRBV24-1 to TRBJ1-1; 7 bases agree with TRBD1. V gave up 8 bases and J gave up 1 base; unmatched junction bases: 9. CDR3 size: 15 residues. Germline lookup yields CDR1 KGHDR and CDR2 SFDVKD. The CDR3 region is CATIGSRQGNTEAFF. CDR3 in DNA: TGTGCCACCATTGGATCACGACAGGGGAACACTGAAGCTTTCTTT.

This clonotype was counted a few times. The DNA for the CDR3 is TGTGCCAGCAGCCCCCGTGGGAACCCTTACGAGCAGTACTTC. It encodes CASSPRGNPYEQYF. J is TRBJ2-7 and V is TRBV7-9; no clear D gene. Trimming shortened V by 5 bases and J by 4 bases, and 15 bases separated the two germline ends. This CDR3 region has 14 residues. Per the germline V gene, CDR1 is SEHNR and CDR2 is FQNEAQ (reference sequence).

The chain links TRBV6-5 to TRBJ1-2; possibly TRBD1 for D (5 bases). The length of the CDR3 is 15 residues. The V end lost 2 bases, the J end lost 7 bases, and 17 bases lay between the germline ends. From germline, CDR1 is MNHEY and CDR2 SVGAGI. This CDR3 is CASSYGAVGLSGYTF. The CDR3 bases are TGTGCCAGCAGTTACGGGGCTGTGGGGCTCAGTGGCTACACCTTC.

This chain joins TRBV7-9 and TRBJ2-7; no reliable D call. The CDR3 runs 12 residues. Germline V lookup: CDR1 SEHNR, CDR2 FQNEAQ (reference sequence). V was pared by 8 bases and J by 3 bases, with 11 bases between. The CDR3 loop is CASRSTSYEQYF. CDR3 sequence (DNA): TGTGCCAGCCGCTCCACGAGCTACGAGCAGTACTTC.

V usage is TRBV19 and J usage is TRBJ2-7; TRBD2 agrees at 10 bases. Looked up from germline, CDR1 is LNHDA and CDR2 is SQIVND (reference sequence). This CDR3 has 13 residues. Unmatched junction bases numbered 4, after V lost 6 bases and J lost 5 bases. As DNA, the CDR3 is TGTGCCAGTAGAAGCGGGAGGGCCGACGAGCAGTACTTC. Its protein product is CASRSGRADEQYF.

This sequence joins TRBV20-1 and TRBJ2-2; a weak D match, TRBD1 (6 bases). The V gene's germline CDR1 is DFQATT and CDR2 SNEGSKA (reference sequence). V lost 6 bases and J lost 0, with 11 bases in between. This CDR3 is 14 amino acids long. CDR3: CSARRDTNTGELFF. The CDR3 DNA reads TGCAGTGCGAGACGGGACACGAACACCGGGGAGCTGTTTTTT.

The rearrangement joins TRBV9 to TRBJ1-5; no definite D call. The ends were cut back, 2 bases at V and 7 bases at J, with 13 bases in the middle. The length of the CDR3 is 14 residues. Germline loops: CDR1 SGDLS, CDR2 YYNGEE. The CDR3 nucleotides are TGTGCCAGCAGCGTTACTCAGGTGGGCCAGCCCCAGCATTTT. It is translated as CASSVTQVGQPQHF.

Remarks on this clonotype: It is unclear where the CDR3 begins or ends on the DNA, so no DNA is shown, and the CDR3 is as TCRdb lists it. The chain has TRBV7-9 and TRBJ2-7; the D call of TRBD1 is as the table states it, not checked on the DNA. The germline V gene encodes CDR1 SEHNR and CDR2 FQNEAQ (reference sequence). Both ends counted, the CDR3 spans 19 residues. The CDR3 reads CASSLVYFCASRETYEQYF.

The chain has TRBV6-4 and TRBJ1-1; D possibly corresponds to TRBD1 (5 bases). Looked up from germline, CDR1 is MRHNA and CDR2 is SNTAGT. This CDR3 has 14 residues. Between the trimmed V and J ends, which lost 4 bases and 4 bases, there was a span of 13 bases. CDR3 DNA sequence: TGTGCCAGCAGTGTAGGGGATGGGAGCACTGAAGCTTTCTTT. It encodes CASSVGDGSTEAFF.

A note on this clonotype: This clone may be a read error of a much larger clone one base away. The J gene is TRBJ1-1, the V gene TRBV29-1; weak D call: TRBD1 (6 bases). The CDR3 has 13 amino acids. The V gene's germline CDR1 is SQVTM and CDR2 ANQGSEA. The ends were cut back, 4 bases at V and 0 bases at J, with 9 bases in the middle. The CDR3 reads CSVARTVNTEAFF. CDR3 nucleotide sequence: TGCAGCGTTGCCCGGACAGTGAACACTGAAGCTTTCTTT. Full variable domain (remainder filled in from reference TRBV29-1 and TRBJ1-1): SAVISQKPSRDICQRGTSLTIQCQVDSQVTMMFWYRQQPGQSLTLIATANQGSEATYESGFVIDKFPISRPNLTFSTLTVSNMSPEDSSIYLCSVARTVNTEAFFGQGTRLTVV.

Note on this clonotype: The CDR3 does not end in the conserved phenylalanine or tryptophan, so this is likely a read error. No DNA is shown, since the ends of the CDR3 on it are uncertain; the CDR3 is the one TCRdb lists. CDR3 loop: CASRLTRD. The rearrangement links TRBV7-2 to TRBJ1-1. The CDR3 has 8 residues if both end residues are counted. In germline, CDR1 is SGHTA, CDR2 FQGNSA.

V is TRBV20-1 and J is TRBJ1-2; no clear D. Per the germline V gene, CDR1 is DFQATT and CDR2 is SNEGSKA (reference sequence). The CDR3 runs to 13 residues. Trimming pared 4 bases from V and 4 bases from J, leaving 13 bases between. CDR3 DNA: TGCAGTGCTACCCTGGACGGACCCTATGGCTACACCTTC. This encodes CSATLDGPYGYTF.

The rearrangement joins TRBV9 to TRBJ1-6; 8 bases match TRBD1. Germline V lookup: CDR1 SGDLS, CDR2 YYNGEE. This CDR3 has 12 amino acids. Trimming at V came to 3 bases and at J to 12 bases, leaving 2 bases not matched to a gene. CDR3 sequence reads: CASSAGQGPLHF. DNA for the CDR3: TGTGCCAGCAGCGCCGGACAGGGACCCCTCCACTTT.

V usage is TRBV7-9 and J usage is TRBJ2-5, with 10 bases fitting TRBD2. The J call could be wrong; TRBJ2-1 is a better fit for the DNA end. The V gene's germline CDR1 is SEHNR and CDR2 FQNEAQ (reference sequence). The CDR3 consists of 19 residues. The CDR3 spells CASSLPGAIAGGRYNEQFF. CDR3 bases: TGTGCCAGCAGCTTACCGGGGGCCATAGCGGGAGGCAGGTACAATGAGCAGTTCTTC.

The genes are TRBV20-1 and TRBJ2-2; D not certain. Per germline, CDR1 DFQATT and CDR2 SNEGSKA (reference sequence). V gave up 3 bases and J gave up 3 bases, with 5 bases separating them. The CDR3 extends over 12 amino acids. CDR3 sequence: CSASAHTGELFF. CDR3 DNA sequence: TGCAGTGCTAGTGCACACACCGGGGAGCTGTTTTTT.

This chain uses TRBV7-6 with TRBJ2-5; D remains unclear. Germline-derived CDR1 and CDR2 are SGHVS and FNYEAQ. The CDR3 is 14 residues long. Trimming stripped 5 bases from V and 5 bases from J, with 15 bases between. CDR3 bases: TGTGCCAGCAGCCCGATAGTGCGTCGGGAGACCCAGTACTTC. Translated, it gives CASSPIVRRETQYF. The full variable domain, rest sourced from reference TRBV7-6 and TRBJ2-5, is GAGVSQSPRYKVTKRGQDVALRCDPISGHVSLYWYRQALGQGPEFLTYFNYEAQQDKSGLPNDRFSAERPEGSISTLTIQRTEQRDSAMYRCASSPIVRRETQYFGPGTRLLVL.

This rearrangement joins TRBV12-3 or TRBV12-4 to TRBJ1-5; a possible D gene is TRBD1 (5 bases). The CDR3 length is 16 residues. V was clipped by 6 bases and J by 0 bases, with 15 bases between them. The CDR3 DNA sequence: TGTGCCAGCAGCCCCGCGACAGAGAGTAGCAATCAGCCCCAGCATTTT. This gives the protein CASSPATESSNQPQHF.

The chain joins TRBV7-9 to TRBJ1-1; possibly TRBD1 for D (5 bases). Trimming took 0 bases from V and 0 from J, leaving 8 bases between them. The germline V gene has CDR1 SEHNR and CDR2 FQNEAQ (reference sequence). This CDR3 is built from 15 residues. CDR3 DNA: TGTGCCAGCAGCTTAGCGACAGTCATGAACACTGAAGCTTTCTTT. Its translation: CASSLATVMNTEAFF.